The 18 T cell receptor beta chains below all came from one sample that was sequenced in a study of shared clonotypes between healthy human individuals. Generated by immunoSEQ multiplex PCR, the TCRdb table keeps only in-frame clones and is missing some. Of fewer than 1.6 million clones in the sample, around 98.5% are singletons; the top ten hold approximately 0.38%. Sequencing was performed on naive CD4+ T cells sorted from blood. Subset: CD45RA+ positively selected. Every receptor here comes from a man aged 30-40 years in good health.

The V gene is TRBV6-6, the J gene TRBJ1-1; TRBD1 might be the D (6 bases). The V gene lost 2 bases and the J gene lost 2 bases, with 12 bases spanning the gap. This CDR3 contains 15 residues. Germline V gene lookup returns CDR1 MNHNY and CDR2 SVGAGI (reference sequence). CDR3 loop: CASSYMGHVNTEAFF. The CDR3 bases are TGTGCCAGCAGTTACATGGGACACGTAAACACTGAAGCTTTCTTT.

The chain carries TRBV4-1 and TRBJ2-7; D is perhaps TRBD1 (6 bases). Looked up from germline, CDR1 is MGHRA and CDR2 is YSYEKL. The ends were cut back, 4 bases at V and 0 bases at J, with 16 bases in the middle. The CDR3 covers 16 residues. The CDR3 sequence is CASSRQGQRSSYEQYF. CDR3 DNA sequence: TGCGCCAGCAGCCGCCAAGGACAGAGGAGCTCCTACGAGCAGTACTTC.

J is TRBJ2-7 and V is TRBV5-4; D ambiguous. CDR1 SGHNT and CDR2 YYREEE come from the germline V gene (reference sequence). There are 14 residues in the CDR3. Trimming pared 4 bases from V and 3 bases from J, leaving 14 bases between. The CDR3 coding sequence is TGTGCCAGCAGCCCCGAATGGGGTAACTACGAGCAGTACTTC. Its translation is CASSPEWGNYEQYF.

CDR3 bases: TGTGCCAGCAGCACCCCCCAGGACAGGGATGAAAAACTGTTTTTT. Amino acids: CASSTPQDRDEKLFF. The chain couples TRBV11-2 to TRBJ1-4; 8 nucleotides match TRBD1. Germline-derived CDR1 and CDR2 are SGHAT and FQNNGV. With 5 bases clipped from V and 6 bases from J, the junction kept 8 bases outside the gene matches. The CDR3 runs 15 residues.

V is TRBV15 and J is TRBJ2-1; D could derive from TRBD1 or TRBD2 (6 bases each). This CDR3 comprises 14 residues. CDR1 is LNHNV and CDR2 is YYDKDF in the germline V gene (reference sequence). V was pared by 4 bases and J by 2 bases, with 9 bases between. The chain's CDR3 is CATSIRGPYNEQFF. In DNA form, the CDR3 reads TGTGCCACCAGCATCCGGGGGCCCTACAATGAGCAGTTCTTC.

The J gene is TRBJ2-7, the V gene TRBV4-3, with D possibly TRBD2 on 6 matching bases. CDR1 is LGHNA and CDR2 is YSLEER in the germline V gene. CDR3 length equals 15 residues. V was trimmed by 2 bases and J by 0 bases, leaving 11 bases between them. The CDR3 sequence: CASSQTSSVSYEQYF. As DNA, the CDR3 is TGCGCCAGCAGCCAAACATCTAGCGTCTCCTACGAGCAGTACTTC.

The chain uses TRBV7-9 and TRBJ2-3; no definite D call. Trimming removed 4 bases at V and 2 bases at J, with 13 bases between. Germline V lookup: CDR1 SEHNR, CDR2 FQNEAQ (reference sequence). CDR3 length: 15 residues. Written as DNA, the CDR3 is TGTGCCAGCAGCTATGGCCCGAAATCCACAGATACGCAGTATTTT. It yields the protein CASSYGPKSTDTQYF.

The table lists this clone with a count of one. Other DNA sequences in this specimen translate into the identical CDR3. The J gene is TRBJ2-5, the V gene TRBV9, with no clear D. This CDR3 spans 13 amino acids. Looked up from germline, CDR1 is SGDLS and CDR2 is YYNGEE. The V gene lost 0 bases and the J gene lost 5 bases, with 8 bases spanning the gap. The chain's CDR3 is CASSVGVGETQYF. CDR3 DNA: TGTGCCAGCAGCGTAGGGGTTGGGGAGACCCAGTACTTC. Using reference TRBV9 and TRBJ2-5 for the parts outside the CDR3, the full variable domain is DSGVTQTPKHLITATGQRVTLRCSPRSGDLSVYWYQQSLDQGLQFLIQYYNGEERAKGNILERFSAQQFPDLHSELNLSSLELGDSALYFCASSVGVGETQYFGPGTRLLVL.

The chain combines TRBV4-1 with TRBJ2-1, with D possibly being TRBD2 (5 bases). The V and J ends lost 0 bases and 0 bases respectively, with 15 bases between them. The CDR3 has 18 amino acids. CDR1 and CDR2 (germline): MGHRA, YSYEKL. DNA for the CDR3: TGCGCCAGCAGCCAAGATCGATTAGCGCGGAGCTCCTACAATGAGCAGTTCTTC. The encoded protein is CASSQDRLARSSYNEQFF.

The chain carries TRBV18 and TRBJ2-7, with 7 nucleotides matching TRBD2. The J segment lost 2 bases and the V segment lost 2 bases, leaving 6 bases of the junction unmatched. The germline CDR1 and CDR2 sequences are KGHSH and LQKENI. The CDR3 has 15 amino acids. The CDR3 is CASSPSREIAYEQYF. For the CDR3, the DNA is TGTGCCAGCTCACCATCGCGGGAGATAGCCTACGAGCAGTACTTC. The full variable domain, rest sourced from reference TRBV18 and TRBJ2-7, is NAGVMQNPRHLVRRRGQEARLRCSPMKGHSHVYWYRQLPEEGLKFMVYLQKENIIDESGMPKERFSAEFPKEGPSILRIQQVVRGDSAAYFCASSPSREIAYEQYFGPGTRLTVT.

The J gene is TRBJ1-1, the V gene TRBV27; 7 nucleotides align to TRBD1. The V gene's germline CDR1 is MNHEY and CDR2 SMNVEV (reference sequence). The CDR3 has 16 amino acids. With 0 bases clipped from V and 1 base from J, the junction kept 5 bases outside the gene matches. The CDR3 reads CASSLSQTGSNTEAFF. The CDR3, as DNA: TGTGCCAGCAGTTTATCCCAGACAGGGTCGAACACTGAAGCTTTCTTT.

The V gene is TRBV27, the J gene TRBJ2-2; TRBD2 agrees at 7 bases. There are 16 residues in the CDR3. Per the germline V gene, CDR1 is MNHEY and CDR2 is SMNVEV (reference sequence). V trimming: 8 bases; J trimming: 2 bases; junction bases outside the gene matches: 11. The CDR3 region is CASRRLRELNTGELFF. The CDR3 DNA follows: TGTGCCAGCCGACGGCTGCGGGAGTTAAACACCGGGGAGCTGTTTTTT.

The rearrangement links TRBV6-6 to TRBJ2-2, with D perhaps given as TRBD1 or TRBD2 (6 bases each). This CDR3 has 15 amino acids. V dropped 7 bases and J dropped 4 bases, with 16 bases sitting between them. Germline-derived CDR1 and CDR2 are MNHNY and SVGAGI (reference sequence). Here the CDR3 DNA reads TGTGCCAGCACCCCCGGGGGCAGGGTCACCGGGGAGCTGTTTTTT. Translated: CASTPGGRVTGELFF.

The chain combines TRBV11-3 with TRBJ2-1; no definite D call. Germline assignment: CDR1 SGHNT and CDR2 YENEEA. This CDR3 comprises 12 residues. The V end lost 4 bases, the J end lost 5 bases, and 6 bases lay between the germline ends. CDR3 loop: CASSSRNNEQFF. Written as DNA, the CDR3 is TGTGCCAGCAGCTCGCGAAACAATGAGCAGTTCTTC.

To note about this clone: This sample includes further DNA sequences coding for the same CDR3. The chain uses TRBV7-9 and TRBJ2-2, with no clear D. Trimming removed 6 bases from V and 5 bases from J, with 1 base in between. The germline CDR1 and CDR2 sequences are SEHNR and FQNEAQ (reference sequence). The CDR3 is 10 amino acids. The CDR3 spells CASSTGELFF. The CDR3 DNA reads TGTGCCAGCAGTACCGGGGAGCTGTTTTTT.

The chain employs TRBV29-1 and TRBJ2-7; 7 bases are a match to TRBD1. From germline, CDR1 is SQVTM and CDR2 ANQGSEA. CDR3 length equals 13 residues. J gave up 2 bases and V 6 bases, and 7 bases lay outside the gene matches. CDR3 amino acids: CSVLTGKTYEQYF. CDR3 nucleotide sequence: TGCAGCGTCTTGACAGGGAAAACCTACGAGCAGTACTTC.

The chain has TRBV5-4 and TRBJ2-1; no clear D gene. The CDR3 has 14 amino acids. Germline-derived CDR1 and CDR2 are SGHNT and YYREEE (reference sequence). V was cut by 4 bases and J by 5 bases, with 13 bases left in between. The CDR3 DNA sequence: TGTGCCAGCAGCACCCGGACGCATAACAATGAGCAGTTCTTC. Encoded protein: CASSTRTHNNEQFF.

The V call is TRBV7-9, the J call TRBJ2-1; TRBD2 matches at 13 bases. With V trimmed by 5 bases and J by 8 bases, 15 bases remained unmatched. The germline V gene encodes CDR1 SEHNR and CDR2 FQNEAQ (reference sequence). There are 18 residues in the CDR3. Here the CDR3 DNA reads TGTGCCAGCAGCCTATTCTCCTCAAGGACTAGCGGGAGAGATGAGCAGTTCTTC. Its translation is CASSLFSSRTSGRDEQFF. The full variable domain, with the rest looked up from reference TRBV7-9 and TRBJ2-1, is DTGVSQNPRHKITKRGQNVTFRCDPISEHNRLYWYRQTLGQGPEFLTYFQNEAQLEKSRLLSDRFSAERPKGSFSTLEIQRTEQGDSAMYLCASSLFSSRTSGRDEQFFGPGTRLTVL.